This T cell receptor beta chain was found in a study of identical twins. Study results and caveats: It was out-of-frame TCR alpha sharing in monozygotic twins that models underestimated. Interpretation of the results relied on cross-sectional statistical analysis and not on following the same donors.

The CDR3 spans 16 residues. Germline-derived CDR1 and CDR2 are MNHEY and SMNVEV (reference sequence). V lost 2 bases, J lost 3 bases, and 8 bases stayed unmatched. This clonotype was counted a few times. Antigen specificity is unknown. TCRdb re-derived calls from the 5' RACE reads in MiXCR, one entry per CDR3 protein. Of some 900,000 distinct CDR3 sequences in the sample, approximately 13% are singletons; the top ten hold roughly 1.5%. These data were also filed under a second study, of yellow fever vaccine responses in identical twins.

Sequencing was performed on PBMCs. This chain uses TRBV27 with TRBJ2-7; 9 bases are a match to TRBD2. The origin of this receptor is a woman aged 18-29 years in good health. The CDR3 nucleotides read TGTGCCAGCAGTTTAAGCCCGGGGACTAGCCGCTACGAGCAGTACTTC. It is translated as CASSLSPGTSRYEQYF.